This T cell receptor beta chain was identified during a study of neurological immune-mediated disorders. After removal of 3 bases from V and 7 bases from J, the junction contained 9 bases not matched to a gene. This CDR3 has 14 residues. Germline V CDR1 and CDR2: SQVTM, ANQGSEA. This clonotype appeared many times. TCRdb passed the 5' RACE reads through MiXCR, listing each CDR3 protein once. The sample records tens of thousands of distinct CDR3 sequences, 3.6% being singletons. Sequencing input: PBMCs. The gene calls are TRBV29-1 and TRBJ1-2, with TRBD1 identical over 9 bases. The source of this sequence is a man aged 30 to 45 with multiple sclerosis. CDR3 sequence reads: CSVDRKGQGIGYTF. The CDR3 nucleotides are TGCAGCGTTGATAGGAAGGGACAGGGCATTGGCTACACCTTC.